A selection of T cell receptor beta chains follows, all from one sample in a study of cytomegalovirus exposure and HLA in healthy donors. Measured with immunoSEQ multiplex PCR; TCRdb has only the in-frame clones, and not every one. The sample consists of 180,000 or so clones, approximately 83% of them appearing once. Sequencing was performed on PBMCs. The receptor set was obtained from a man younger than 35 in good health and CMV-seropositive. Both conserved end residues are part of each CDR3. The order of the fields is J gene, clone size, D gene, V gene, CDR3 protein, CDR3 DNA. A D gene is named only where the DNA matches it firmly. Some rows mark clone size as missing; the rest say once, few, many or name a class of expanded clone.

TRBJ2-2	NA	NA	TRBV7-9	CASSGRDPRGGELFF	TGTGCCAGCAGCGGGCGGGACCCCCGGGGCGGGGAGCTGTTTTTT
TRBJ1-2	NA	TRBD1	TRBV19	CASSAAGTGAYGYTF	TGTGCCAGTAGTGCGGCCGGGACAGGGGCCTATGGCTACACCTTC
TRBJ1-2	NA	TRBD1	TRBV5-4	CASSQSGQSYGYTF	TGTGCCAGCAGCCAGTCGGGACAGAGCTATGGCTACACCTTC
TRBJ1-2	NA	NA	TRBV9	CASSPSWGVGQTNYGYTF	TGTGCCAGCAGCCCTTCCTGGGGGGTAGGGCAAACTAACTATGGCTACACCTTC
TRBJ2-3	NA	TRBD2	TRBV7-2	CASSSLRGGRGDTQYF	TGTGCCAGCAGCTCCCTGAGAGGTGGGCGGGGGGATACGCAGTATTTT
TRBJ2-1	few	NA	TRBV30	CAWDGYNYNEQFF	TGTGCCTGGGACGGGTACAACTACAATGAGCAGTTCTTC
TRBJ2-7	once	TRBD1	TRBV7-9	CASSRSDRDGQYF	TGTGCCAGCAGCCGCTCGGACAGGGATGGGCAGTACTTC
TRBJ2-5	NA	TRBD2	TRBV10-2	CASITSGGALETQYF	TGCGCCAGCATTACTAGCGGGGGGGCCTTGGAGACCCAGTACTTC
TRBJ2-2	once	TRBD1	TRBV10-1	CARDPGTGGTGELFF	TGCGCCAGGGACCCCGGGACAGGGGGCACCGGGGAGCTGTTTTTT
TRBJ1-4	NA	TRBD1	TRBV4-1	CASSHLWDRRDEKLFF	TGCGCCAGCAGCCACCTATGGGACAGGAGAGATGAAAAACTGTTTTTT
TRBJ2-5	NA	NA	TRBV7-3	CASSLNPGIVETQYF	TGTGCCAGCAGCTTAAATCCAGGGATCGTTGAGACCCAGTACTTC
TRBJ2-1	few	NA	TRBV15	CATSRDWAGALNEQFF	TGTGCCACCAGCAGAGATTGGGCGGGGGCACTCAATGAGCAGTTCTTC
TRBJ1-4	NA	NA	TRBV2	CASSEARGSAEKLFF	TGTGCCAGCAGTGAAGCGCGGGGGTCCGCTGAAAAACTGTTTTTT
TRBJ2-3	NA	TRBD2	TRBV30	CAWSVPSGGARGTDTQYF	TGTGCCTGGAGTGTACCCAGCGGGGGGGCCAGGGGCACAGATACGCAGTATTTT
TRBJ1-4	NA	TRBD1	TRBV19	CASSGQGFGEKLFF	TGTGCCAGTAGTGGACAGGGGTTCGGTGAAAAACTGTTTTTT
TRBJ2-2	NA	TRBD2	TRBV7-2	CASSPRPLAGTGELFF	TGTGCCAGCAGCCCCCGTCCTCTAGCGGGGACCGGGGAGCTGTTTTTT
TRBJ1-4	NA	NA	TRBV7-9	CASSPRRGHEKLFF	TGTGCCAGCAGCCCGCGTCGAGGGCATGAAAAACTGTTTTTT